This entry describes one T cell receptor (beta chain). Its antigen target is currently unknown. Base-call qualities are not available, and no considerably larger clone is one nucleotide away. The CDR3 runs 12 amino acids, cysteine and phenylalanine included. Of the read, only the CDR3 DNA is kept; its 36 bases are in frame from base 1. V loses 1 base of germline sequence and J loses 10 bases, and the interval between the two ends is 5 bases. High-throughput TCR beta sequencing profiled peripheral blood CD8+ and CD4+ T cells from healthy donors, Susac syndrome patients and multiple sclerosis patients. The multiple sclerosis controls were treatment-naive patients who had stable or active relapsing-remitting disease and met the revised McDonald criteria. Bulk CD8+ and CD4+ T cells were purified by magnetic negative isolation, whereas CD8+ TEMRA cells were enriched by FACS. Blood was collected in EDTA tubes and processed within 24 hours, with PBMCs isolated through density gradient centrifugation. PBMCs intended for TCR sequencing were frozen in liquid nitrogen and were later thawed in a 37 degrees C water bath. A purity of at least 90% was achieved for sorted or isolated CD4+, CD8+ and CD8+ TEMRA cells.

RNA was extracted using the RNeasy kit, and roughly 0.45 to 1 microgram was reverse transcribed with random hexamers. The immunoSEQ multiplex PCR assay, covering 54 Vbeta and 13 Jbeta segments, was used to amplify TCR beta CDR3 regions. Bias from PCR amplification was corrected by using a synthetic template baseline for primer optimization and for computational correction. For the original study's pipeline: Reads were annotated to V, D and J genes per IMGT and analyzed with immunoSEQ Analyzer, keeping only productive sequences. To calculate clonality, Shannon entropy was normalized by log2 of the number of productive unique sequences and then subtracted from one. For each patient and control, public and private clones were evaluated within the 100 most prevalent clones. Susac-specific clones were defined as absent from healthy and MS cohorts, 800 to 1,200 published viral clones and other ImmuneACCESS disease sequences. TCRdb redid the processing of the public reads, applying fastp at Q25 and MiXCR, and retained in-frame beta chains. CDR3 protein duplicates are merged, each entry listing the most common genes and DNA. TCRdb, not the authors, supplied the V and J calls. Within this sample are 100,000 to 150,000 distinct CDR3 sequences, with 85% to 95% of them counted one time only. The top ten clones comprise over 0.3% of the sample.

The data stem from a study of CD8 T cells in Susac syndrome (dated by TCRdb to the late 2010s). For context, the study as a whole: The study used repertoire sequencing to test whether antigen drove CD8+ T cell activation and differentiation in Susac syndrome. The study compared CD8+ T cell repertoire clonality among approximately twelve healthy donors, approximately 14 Susac syndrome patients and 15 or so multiple sclerosis patients. Summary of the overall study and its limitations: The number of individuals in the TCR sequencing and HLA analysis was acknowledged as relatively small.

The chain joins TRBV12-3 or TRBV12-4 to TRBJ1-6; no D gene call is confident. Sequenced input: CD8+ T cells from PBMCs. This receptor was taken from a human donor with multiple sclerosis. The encoded CDR3 is CASSLGGSPLHF. The DNA sequence reads TGTGCCAGCAGTTTAGGGGGATCACCCCTCCACTTT.